What follows is one TCR beta chain and its context. A multiplex PCR was run with 60 Vbeta primers and 13 Jbeta primers. The protocol was immunoSEQ multiplex PCR, while the TCRdb copy is restricted to in-frame clones and leaves out a portion. The sample consists of about 170,000 clones, approximately 76% of them appearing once. This sample is drawn from a study of cytomegalovirus exposure and HLA in healthy donors. This CDR3 comprises 12 residues. Germline-derived CDR1 and CDR2 are LNHDA and SQIVND (reference sequence). Trimming took 7 bases from V and 7 from J, leaving 11 bases between them. The chain uses TRBV19 and TRBJ1-5; a possible D gene is TRBD1 (5 bases). The clonotype was recovered from a female donor in good health and CMV-seronegative. The sample comprised PBMCs. For the CDR3, the DNA is TGTGCCAGTATGCAGGGTCTACAGCCCCAGCATTTT. Translation gives CASMQGLQPQHF.